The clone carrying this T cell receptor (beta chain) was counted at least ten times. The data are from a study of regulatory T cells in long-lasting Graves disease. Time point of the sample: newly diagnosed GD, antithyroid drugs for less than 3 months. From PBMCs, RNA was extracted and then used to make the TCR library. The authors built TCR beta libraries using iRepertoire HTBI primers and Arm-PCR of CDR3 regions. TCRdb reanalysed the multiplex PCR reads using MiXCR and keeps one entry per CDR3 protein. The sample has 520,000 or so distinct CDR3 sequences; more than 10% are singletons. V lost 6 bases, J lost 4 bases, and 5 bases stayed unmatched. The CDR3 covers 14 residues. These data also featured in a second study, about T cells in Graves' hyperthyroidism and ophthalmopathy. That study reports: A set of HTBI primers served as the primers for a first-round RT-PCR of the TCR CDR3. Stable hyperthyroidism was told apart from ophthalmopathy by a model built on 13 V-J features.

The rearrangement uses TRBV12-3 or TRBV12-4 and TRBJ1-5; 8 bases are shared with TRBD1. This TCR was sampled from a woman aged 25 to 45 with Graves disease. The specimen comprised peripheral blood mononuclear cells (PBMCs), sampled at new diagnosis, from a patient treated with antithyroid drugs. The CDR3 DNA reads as TGTGCCAGCAGCCAAACAGGGGGAAATCAGCCCCAGCATTTT. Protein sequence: CASSQTGGNQPQHF.